The 21 T cell receptor beta chains below all came from one sample that was sequenced in a study of blood T cell repertoires in COVID-19. The protocol was immunoSEQ multiplex PCR, while the TCRdb copy is restricted to in-frame clones and leaves out a portion. The sample carries about 75,000 clones, under 90% recorded once. The sample taken for sequencing was peripheral blood. These receptors came from a human donor in a cohort sampled during active COVID-19.

V usage is TRBV30 and J usage is TRBJ1-3, with D perhaps matching TRBD1 (6 bases). V gave up 3 bases and J gave up 2 bases, with 14 bases separating them. CDR3 length equals 15 residues. Per germline, CDR1 GTSNPN and CDR2 SVGIG (reference sequence). The CDR3 here is CAWSPQGATGNTIYF. The CDR3, as DNA: TGTGCCTGGAGCCCACAGGGAGCTACTGGAAACACCATATATTTT.

On this clone itself: The identical CDR3 is also encoded by other nucleotide sequences in the sample. V and J are TRBV27 and TRBJ1-2; the match to TRBD1 covers 7 bases. V lost 2 bases and J lost 5; bases outside the gene matches: 2. The germline gives CDR1 MNHEY, CDR2 SMNVEV (reference sequence). This CDR3 has 13 amino acids. The CDR3 reads CASSLTGDYGYTF. CDR3 DNA sequence: TGTGCCAGCAGTTTAACAGGGGATTATGGCTACACCTTC.

Note on this clone: The junction departs from the called germline gene at one end, perhaps through a read error. This chain joins TRBV7-2 and TRBJ2-2; TRBD2 matches at 8 bases. Germline values: CDR1 SGHTA, CDR2 FQGNSA. CDR3 length equals 17 residues. The CDR3 is CASSIAVAGGNTGELFF. DNA for the CDR3: TGTGCCAGCAGCATAGCGGTCGCGGGGGGGAACACCGGGGAGCTGTTTTTT. The full variable domain, completed using reference TRBV7-2 and TRBJ2-2, is GAGVSQSPSNKVTEKGKDVELRCDPISGHTALYWYRQSLGQGLEFLIYFQGNSAPDKSGLPSDRFSAERTGGSVSTLTIQRTQQEDSAVYLCASSIAVAGGNTGELFFGEGSRLTVL.

This sequence joins TRBV11-2 and TRBJ2-1, with 12 bases identical to TRBD2. CDR1 and CDR2 (germline): SGHAT, FQNNGV. The trim removed 4 bases at V and 0 bases at J, leaving 4 bases unmatched. The CDR3 contains 17 residues. This CDR3 reads CASSSGTSGLSYNEQFF. The CDR3 nucleotides read TGTGCCAGCAGCTCAGGGACTAGCGGGCTCTCCTACAATGAGCAGTTCTTC.

J is TRBJ2-5 and V is TRBV5-8; TRBD2 matches 8 bases. Germline assignment: CDR1 SGHTS and CDR2 YDEGEE. The CDR3 consists of 18 residues. With 5 bases clipped from V and 5 bases from J, the junction kept 20 bases outside the gene matches. The DNA for the CDR3 is TGTGCCAGCAGTTTTCCCCCTCCGGGACTAGGGGTCGGGGAGACCCAGTACTTC. It translates to CASSFPPPGLGVGETQYF.

V and J are TRBV7-9 and TRBJ2-3; D gene unclear. This CDR3 is built from 17 residues. The germline CDR1 and CDR2 sequences are SEHNR and FQNEAQ (reference sequence). The ends were cut back, 0 bases at V and 5 bases at J, with 18 bases in the middle. The CDR3: CASSLAINYHPRDTQYF. DNA for the CDR3: TGTGCCAGCAGCTTAGCGATAAACTACCACCCTCGAGATACGCAGTATTTT.

CDR3 sequence: CASSFRTSGINNEQFF. CDR3 DNA sequence: TGTGCCAGCAGCTTCCGAACTAGCGGGATAAACAATGAGCAGTTCTTC. V usage is TRBV7-9 and J usage is TRBJ2-1, with 10 positions matching TRBD2. Germline CDR1 SEHNR, CDR2 FQNEAQ (reference sequence). With 3 bases clipped from V and 5 bases from J, the junction kept 7 bases outside the gene matches. The CDR3 has 16 residues. Using reference TRBV7-9 and TRBJ2-1 for the parts outside the CDR3, the full variable domain is DTGVSQNPRHKITKRGQNVTFRCDPISEHNRLYWYRQTLGQGPEFLTYFQNEAQLEKSRLLSDRFSAERPKGSFSTLEIQRTEQGDSAMYLCASSFRTSGINNEQFFGPGTRLTVL.

The V gene is TRBV18, the J gene TRBJ2-1; 11 nucleotides line up with TRBD2. This CDR3 contains 15 residues. V gave up 5 bases and J gave up 2 bases; unmatched junction bases: 2. Looked up from germline, CDR1 is KGHSH and CDR2 is LQKENI. The DNA of the CDR3 is TGTGCCAGCTCAGCTAGCGGGGGGACCTACAATGAGCAGTTCTTC. Amino acid sequence: CASSASGGTYNEQFF.

The chain carries TRBV7-9 and TRBJ2-3; D unclear. The length of the CDR3 is 13 residues. Germline CDR1 and CDR2: SEHNR and FQNEAQ (reference sequence). Between the trimmed V and J ends, which lost 6 bases and 1 base, there was a span of 8 bases. CDR3 in amino acids: CASRVGGTDTQYF. CDR3 DNA: TGTGCCAGCAGGGTCGGAGGCACAGATACGCAGTATTTT. Drawing the rest from reference TRBV7-9 and TRBJ2-3, the complete variable domain is DTGVSQNPRHKITKRGQNVTFRCDPISEHNRLYWYRQTLGQGPEFLTYFQNEAQLEKSRLLSDRFSAERPKGSFSTLEIQRTEQGDSAMYLCASRVGGTDTQYFGPGTRLTVL.

The gene calls are TRBV19 and TRBJ2-4; 8 nucleotides line up with TRBD1. The germline V gene encodes CDR1 LNHDA and CDR2 SQIVND (reference sequence). The CDR3 consists of 14 residues. With 7 bases clipped from V and 5 bases from J, the junction kept 7 bases outside the gene matches. The CDR3 coding sequence is TGTGCCAGTAAGCAGGGGGCATGGGAAAACATTCAGTACTTC. It is translated as CASKQGAWENIQYF.

The chain has TRBV7-8 and TRBJ1-6; 11 nucleotides match TRBD1. Germline V CDR1 and CDR2: SGHVS, FQNEAQ. V dropped 4 bases and J dropped 7; count of bases not matched to a gene: 0. The CDR3 extends over 14 amino acids. The CDR3 loop reads CASSWDRGNSPLHF. CDR3 DNA sequence: TGTGCCAGCAGCTGGGACAGGGGGAATTCACCCCTCCACTTT.

The genes are TRBV10-3 and TRBJ1-6; maybe TRBD1 (5 bases). The germline V gene has CDR1 ENHRY and CDR2 SYGVKD. The V end was cut by 3 bases, the J end by 6 bases, with 12 bases between. This CDR3 region has 15 residues. DNA for the CDR3: TGTGCCATCAGTGATGGGGGGGGGTCTAATTCACCCCTCCACTTT. Translating gives CAISDGGGSNSPLHF.

The chain uses TRBV9 and TRBJ2-7; D unresolved. Per germline, CDR1 SGDLS and CDR2 YYNGEE. CDR3 size: 14 residues. V was pared by 0 bases and J by 2 bases, with 9 bases between. CDR3 residues: CASSVVSPTYEQYF. CDR3 nucleotides: TGTGCCAGCAGCGTAGTTTCACCTACCTACGAGCAGTACTTC.

The chain is built from TRBV7-7 and TRBJ2-2; a possible D gene is TRBD1 (6 bases). The V and J ends lost 5 bases and 5 bases respectively, with 12 bases between them. Germline V lookup: CDR1 SSHAT, CDR2 FNYEAQ (reference sequence). This CDR3 spans 14 amino acids. In nucleotides, the CDR3 is TGTGCCAGCAGCACAGGGATAGGGACCGGGGAGCTGTTTTTT. This encodes CASSTGIGTGELFF.

The V call is TRBV10-3, the J call TRBJ2-3; TRBD2 agrees at 9 bases. CDR1 and CDR2 (germline): ENHRY, SYGVKD. CDR3 length equals 16 residues. Trimming at V came to 4 bases and at J to 3 bases, leaving 8 bases not matched to a gene. The CDR3 DNA reads as TGTGCCATCAGTGGTGGTAGCGGGAGTCTAACAGATACGCAGTATTTT. It yields the protein CAISGGSGSLTDTQYF.

The CDR3 is CASTLGLRLAFFYEQYF. The DNA for the CDR3 is TGTGCCAGCACCCTGGGCTTGAGACTAGCCTTTTTCTACGAGCAGTACTTC. J is TRBJ2-7 and V is TRBV3-1 (or the pseudogene TRBV3-2); 7 bases are a match to TRBD2. Per the germline V gene, CDR1 is LGHDT and CDR2 is YNNKEL (reference sequence). Trimming removed 7 bases from V and 3 bases from J; junction bases left unmatched: 18. The CDR3 is 17 amino acids.

The DNA of the CDR3 is TGCAGCGTTGCATTAGGGACGGGGGGAGAGACCCAGTACTTC. It yields the protein CSVALGTGGETQYF. The chain couples TRBV29-1 to TRBJ2-5; TRBD2 matches at 7 bases. Germline-derived CDR1 and CDR2 are SQVTM and ANQGSEA. The length of the CDR3 is 14 residues. Trimming at V came to 4 bases and at J to 4 bases, leaving 9 bases not matched to a gene.

This clone has a handful of counts. The rearrangement links TRBV6-5 to TRBJ1-5; 7 positions agree with TRBD1. V was clipped by 6 bases and J by 5 bases; unmatched bases: 4. Germline V lookup: CDR1 MNHEY, CDR2 SVGAGI. The CDR3 contains 13 residues. The CDR3 sequence is CASSYDRDQPQHF. CDR3 coding DNA: TGTGCCAGCAGCTATGACAGGGATCAGCCCCAGCATTTT.

The chain combines TRBV6-6 with TRBJ1-1, with D unclear. The V end lost 5 bases, the J end lost 0 bases, and 22 bases lay between the germline ends. The CDR3 consists of 18 residues. CDR1 is MNHNY, CDR2 SVGAGI, per germline (reference sequence). CDR3 sequence: CASSPEPPGTPLNTEAFF. The CDR3 region has the DNA TGTGCCAGCAGTCCCGAACCCCCAGGCACACCACTGAACACTGAAGCTTTCTTT.

The sample holds one count of this clone. The rearrangement joins TRBV5-1 to TRBJ2-7, with TRBD2 identical over 7 bases. V shed 0 bases, J shed 1 base, and the junction held 10 bases outside the gene matches. Germline loops: CDR1 SGHRS, CDR2 YFSETQ. CDR3 length equals 17 residues. DNA of the CDR3: TGCGCCAGCAGCTTGGCCAAAGGGGCTAGCGGATCCTACGAGCAGTACTTC. Protein product: CASSLAKGASGSYEQYF.

This chain links TRBV6-2 or TRBV6-3 with TRBJ2-1, with a weak D call TRBD1 (6 bases). Per the germline V gene, CDR1 is MNHEY and CDR2 is SVGEGT. The CDR3 covers 14 residues. Trimming removed 5 bases from V and 7 bases from J, with 15 bases in between. Written as DNA, the CDR3 is TGTGCCAGCAGTAAAACAGGGTCGGGGAATGAGCAGTTCTTC. It codes for CASSKTGSGNEQFF.